These 22 T cell receptor beta chains were sequenced from one sample in a study of CD8+CD57+ T cells in acquired aplastic anemia (dated by TCRdb to the late 2010s). The run used an Illumina HiSeq 2000. Genomic DNA served as template for TCR beta VDJ combination and CDR3 sequence profiling. TCRdb reworked the public reads: Q25 trimming with fastp, MiXCR clone assembly, productive beta chains retained. Every entry covers one CDR3 protein and lists the most common genes and DNA from its rows. The sample table contains approximately 250,000 distinct CDR3 sequences; only one count was recorded for approximately 79% of them. Clones ranked in the top ten supply approximately 40% of the sample. Expansion of CD8+CD57+ cells had been shown by flow cytometry in the patients chosen for sequencing. Sequenced input: sorted CD4+, CD8+, or CD8+CD57+ T cells (not recorded which) from PBMCs. These receptors all stem from a human donor with aplastic anemia.

Turning to this clonotype: Relative to the germline gene, one junction end is altered; a read error may explain this. This chain uses TRBV15 with TRBJ2-1; D might be TRBD2 (7 bases). The CDR3 length is 17 residues. Germline CDR1 and CDR2: LNHNV and YYDKDF (reference sequence). DNA for the CDR3: TGTGCCAGCAGCAGAACCGCTAGGGGGGGTGCCTACAATGAGCAGTTCTTC. Residues: CASSRTARGGAYNEQFF.

This rearrangement joins TRBV9 to TRBJ2-3, with TRBD1 identical over 8 bases. After removal of 4 bases from V and 15 bases from J, the junction contained 16 bases not matched to a gene. The V gene's germline CDR1 is SGDLS and CDR2 YYNGEE. The CDR3 is made up of 14 amino acids. The CDR3 loop is CASSLRDRPDAYYF. CDR3 in DNA: TGTGCCAGCAGCTTACGGGACAGGCCCGATGCCTATTATTTT.

Regarding this clonotype: Likely a read error: the CDR3 ends without its conserved phenylalanine or tryptophan. The rearrangement uses TRBV2 and TRBJ1-1, with D unclear. The germline V gene has CDR1 SNHLY and CDR2 FYNNEI. V was clipped by 5 bases and J by 5 bases, with 6 bases between them. The CDR3 is 11 residues long. CDR3 sequence: CASSKVTEAFT. DNA of the CDR3: TGTGCCAGCAGTAAGGTGACTGAAGCTTTCACG.

As for this clonotype: The junction shows a germline mismatch at one end, possibly a read error. V usage is TRBV7-2 and J usage is TRBJ1-5; D is perhaps TRBD1 (5 bases). The CDR3 extends over 14 amino acids. Germline V gene lookup returns CDR1 SGHTA and CDR2 FQGNSA. CDR3 loop: CASSLTEGADYHYF. CDR3 DNA: TGTGCCAGCAGCTTGACAGAGGGCGCCGACTATCACTATTTT.

As to this clonotype: The CDR3 does not end in the conserved phenylalanine or tryptophan, so this is likely a read error. Because the CDR3's place on the DNA is in doubt, the DNA is left out and the CDR3 is given as listed by TCRdb. The chain recombines TRBV2 with TRBJ2-5; the D call of TRBD1 is as the table states it, not checked on the DNA. The germline gives CDR1 SNHLY, CDR2 FYNNEI. The CDR3 extends over 15 residues, inclusive of both ends. CDR3 protein: CASGAGGTDAQYFYP.

Concerning this clonotype: Relative to the germline gene, one junction end is altered; a read error may explain this. This sequence joins TRBV9 and TRBJ2-3, with D unresolved. The germline gives CDR1 SGDLS, CDR2 YYNGEE. The CDR3 is made up of 14 amino acids. The CDR3 nucleotides are TGTGCCAGCAGCTTAGCCACTGAAGCTTTCTTTCAACATTTT. Encoded protein: CASSLATEAFFQHF.

The chain couples TRBV24-1 to TRBJ1-4, with D maybe TRBD1 (5 bases). The CDR3 sequence is 17 residues long. CDR1 KGHDR and CDR2 SFDVKD come from the germline V gene. V dropped 4 bases and J dropped 14 bases, with 28 bases sitting between them. This CDR3 is CATSESSGGQISSTLFF. As DNA, the CDR3 is TGTGCCACCAGTGAGTCTTCAGGAGGACAAATTAGTAGTACGCTGTTTTTT.

With respect to this clonotype: No DNA is shown, since the ends of the CDR3 on it are uncertain; the CDR3 is the one TCRdb lists. The rearrangement joins TRBV7-9 to TRBJ1-2; the table's D gene call, TRBD1, was not cross checked with the DNA. The CDR3 region is 15 residues in length, termini included. CDR1 and CDR2 from the germline V gene are SEHNR and FQNEAQ (reference sequence). The CDR3 loop is CAGLGGAETQYCCTF.

This clonotype was detected once. The gene calls are TRBV9 and TRBJ1-2; possibly TRBD1 for D (6 bases). The length of the CDR3 is 15 residues. Germline lookup yields CDR1 SGDLS and CDR2 YYNGEE. V lost 1 base, J lost 12 bases, and 22 bases lay in between. CDR3 nucleotide sequence: TGTGCCAGCAGCGTATTAGGGGGGGGCCCTAGAAATGACACCTTC. It yields the protein CASSVLGGGPRNDTF.

Concerning this clonotype itself: An end of the junction differs from the germline gene, which may be a read error. This chain links TRBV7-2 with TRBJ2-5; the D gene is possibly TRBD2 (7 bases). This CDR3 region has 15 residues. CDR1 is SGHTA and CDR2 is FQGNSA in the germline V gene. The CDR3 sequence: CASSSAGAWGTTHYF. Written as DNA, the CDR3 is TGTGCCAGCAGCTCTGCGGGGGCTTGGGGAACGACCCATTACTTC.

The genes are TRBV6-1 and TRBJ2-3; D possibly corresponds to TRBD2 (6 bases). Germline values: CDR1 MNHNS, CDR2 SASEGT. Between the trimmed V and J ends, which lost 7 bases and 6 bases, there was a span of 14 bases. The CDR3 totals 13 residues. CDR3 in amino acids: CASMGGLGDTQYF. As DNA, the CDR3 is TGTGCCAGCATGGGAGGCCTGGGGGATACGCAGTATTTT.

J is TRBJ2-3 and V is TRBV12-3 or TRBV12-4, with D unresolved. The J call may be incorrect, as the DNA end agrees better with TRBJ1-5. This CDR3 contains 14 residues. The CDR3 is CASSSDGGHQPQHF. The CDR3 DNA follows: TGTGCCAGCAGCTCGGACGGTGGTCATCAGCCCCAGCATTTT.

The sample holds a few counts of this clonotype. The chain uses TRBV7-3 and TRBJ1-6; TRBD1 might be the D (5 bases). V was clipped by 0 bases and J by 16 bases, with 22 bases between them. The CDR3 sequence is 16 residues long. CDR1 SGHTA and CDR2 FQGTGA come from the germline V gene. The CDR3 bases are TGTGCCAGCAGCTTAACGAAGCGGGGGTACTACAATGAGCTCCACTTT. It is translated as CASSLTKRGYYNELHF. Full variable domain (rest looked up from reference TRBV7-3 and TRBJ1-6): GAGVSQTPSNKVTEKGKYVELRCDPISGHTALYWYRQSLGQGPEFLIYFQGTGAADDSGLPNDRFFAVRPEGSVSTLKIQRTERGDSAVYLCASSLTKRGYYNELHFGNGTRLTVT.

Turning to this clonotype: A read error may account for a junction end that differs from germline. This chain connects TRBV9 to TRBJ1-1; weak D call: TRBD1 (5 bases). This CDR3 region has 14 residues. Germline CDR1 is SGDLS and CDR2 is YYNGEE. The CDR3 DNA sequence: TGTGCCAGCAGCGTAGAGGGGCAGAGCACAGATACGCTCTTT. Translating it yields CASSVEGQSTDTLF.

On this clonotype: The CDR3 end shows no conserved phenylalanine or tryptophan, and so a read error is likely. The DNA is left out, because the CDR3 cannot be placed on it with certainty; the CDR3 is given as TCRdb lists it. The rearrangement joins TRBV2 to TRBJ2-1; the table's D call, TRBD1, was not checked against the DNA. The germline CDR1 and CDR2 sequences are SNHLY and FYNNEI. The CDR3 has 16 residues if both end residues are counted. The CDR3 loop is CASSDGGINEQYFEPG.

The chain recombines TRBV14 with TRBJ2-1; D is undetermined. Germline V CDR1 and CDR2: SGHDN, FVKESK. The CDR3 is 16 amino acids. V dropped 6 bases and J dropped 3 bases, with 18 bases sitting between them. The CDR3 DNA reads as TGTGCCAGCAGTATAGATATTCGGGCGAACTACAATGAGCAGTTCTTC. Amino acids: CASSIDIRANYNEQFF.

The chain couples TRBV9 to TRBJ2-3; D is unresolved. The end of the DNA is better explained by TRBJ1-5, so the J call may be wrong. This CDR3 region has 14 residues. Germline CDR1 is SGDLS and CDR2 is YYNGEE. The CDR3 reads CASSGLAGNTTQHF. The CDR3 DNA is TGTGCCAGCAGCGGATTAGCGGGTAACACTACGCAGCATTTT.

Comment on this clonotype: A much larger clonotype is one base distant, so this may be a read error. The gene calls are TRBV7-9 and TRBJ2-6, with 9 bases matching TRBD2. The V and J ends lost 3 bases and 16 bases, in that order; junction bases with no gene match: 16. Germline V gives CDR1 SEHNR, CDR2 FQNEAQ (reference sequence). CDR3 size: 16 residues. The CDR3 here is CASSFEGSGGSDELTF. CDR3 in DNA: TGTGCCAGCAGCTTTGAAGGAAGCGGGGGGAGCGATGAGCTGACTTTC.

The rearrangement uses TRBV7-2 and TRBJ1-1, with unresolved D. Germline V lookup: CDR1 SGHTA, CDR2 FQGNSA. V was trimmed by 4 bases and J by 14 bases, leaving 26 bases between them. This CDR3 is 15 amino acids long. The CDR3 region is CASSSDPSDNEQFFF. The CDR3 coding sequence is TGTGCCAGCAGCTCCGATCCTAGCGACAATGAGCAATTCTTCTTT.

V usage is TRBV4-2 and J usage is TRBJ2-1; D possibly corresponds to TRBD2 (5 bases). The CDR3 is made up of 13 amino acids. Germline CDR1 LGHNA, CDR2 YNFKEQ. The V end lost 5 bases, the J end lost 10 bases, and 15 bases lay between the germline ends. The CDR3 region is CASSTATGNEQFF. The CDR3 bases are TGTGCCAGCAGCACGGCGACGGGGAACGAGCAGTTCTTC.

The genes are TRBV20-1 and TRBJ1-1; 10 nucleotides agree with TRBD1. The CDR3 totals 14 residues. Germline V gives CDR1 DFQATT, CDR2 SNEGSKA (reference sequence). Here the CDR3 DNA reads TGCAGCGCCGTCCGGGACAGGGGAGGCACTGAAGCTTTCTTT. This encodes CSAVRDRGGTEAFF.

This clonotype has more than one count but fewer than ten. The V gene is TRBV19, the J gene TRBJ2-3; 7 nucleotides match TRBD2. The CDR3 sequence is 14 residues long. Germline V CDR1 and CDR2: LNHDA, SQIVND (reference sequence). V trimming: 7 bases; J trimming: 5 bases; junction bases outside the gene matches: 9. The DNA for the CDR3 is TGTGCCAGTAAGCTAAGCGGGGTCGGAGATACGCAGTATTTT. Encoded protein: CASKLSGVGDTQYF.